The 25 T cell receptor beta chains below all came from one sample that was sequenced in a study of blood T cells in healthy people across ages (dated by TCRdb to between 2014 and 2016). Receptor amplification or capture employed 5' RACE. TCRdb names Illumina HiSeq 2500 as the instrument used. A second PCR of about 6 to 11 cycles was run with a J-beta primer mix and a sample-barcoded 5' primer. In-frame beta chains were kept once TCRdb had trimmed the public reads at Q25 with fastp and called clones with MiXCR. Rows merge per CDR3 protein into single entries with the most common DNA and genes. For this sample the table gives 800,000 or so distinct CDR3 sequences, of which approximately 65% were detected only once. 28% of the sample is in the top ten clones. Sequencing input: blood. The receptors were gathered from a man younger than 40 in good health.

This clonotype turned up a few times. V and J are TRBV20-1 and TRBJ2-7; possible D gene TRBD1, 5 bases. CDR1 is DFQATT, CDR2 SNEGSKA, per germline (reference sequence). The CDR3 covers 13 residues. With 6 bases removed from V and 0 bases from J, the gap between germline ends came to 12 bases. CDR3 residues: CSAPEGVSYEQYF. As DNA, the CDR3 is TGCAGTGCGCCAGAAGGGGTCTCCTACGAGCAGTACTTC.

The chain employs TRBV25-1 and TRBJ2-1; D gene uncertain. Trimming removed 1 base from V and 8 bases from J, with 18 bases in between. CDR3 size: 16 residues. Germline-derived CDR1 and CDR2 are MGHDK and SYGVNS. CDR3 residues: CASSELSRGYEDEQFF. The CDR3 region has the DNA TGTGCCAGCAGTGAATTAAGCCGAGGATACGAGGATGAGCAGTTCTTC.

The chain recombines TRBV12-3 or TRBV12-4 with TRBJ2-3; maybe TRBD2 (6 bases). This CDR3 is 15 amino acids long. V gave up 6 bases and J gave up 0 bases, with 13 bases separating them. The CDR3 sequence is CASRKPGLSTDTQYF. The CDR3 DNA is TGTGCCAGCAGAAAACCGGGACTGAGCACAGATACGCAGTATTTT.

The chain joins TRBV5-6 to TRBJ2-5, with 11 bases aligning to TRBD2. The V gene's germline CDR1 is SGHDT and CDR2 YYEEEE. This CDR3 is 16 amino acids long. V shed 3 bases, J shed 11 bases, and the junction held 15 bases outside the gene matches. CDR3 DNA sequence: TGTGCCAGCAGCTCCTCCGGGACTAGCGGCCTAACGGGGCAGTACTTC. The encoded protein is CASSSSGTSGLTGQYF.

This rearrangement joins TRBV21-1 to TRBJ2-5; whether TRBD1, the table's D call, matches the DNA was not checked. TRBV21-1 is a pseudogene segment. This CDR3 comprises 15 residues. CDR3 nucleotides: TGTGCCAGCGGGTGCCCGGGACCCAAACAAGAGACCCAGTACTTC. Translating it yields CASGCPGPKQETQYF.

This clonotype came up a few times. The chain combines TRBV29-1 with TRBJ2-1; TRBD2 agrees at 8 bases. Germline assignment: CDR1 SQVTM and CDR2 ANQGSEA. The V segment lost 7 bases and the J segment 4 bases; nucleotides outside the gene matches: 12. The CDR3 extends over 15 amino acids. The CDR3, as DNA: TGCAGCGCCGGGCATCGGGGGGGGTCATACAATGAGCAGTTCTTC. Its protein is CSAGHRGGSYNEQFF.

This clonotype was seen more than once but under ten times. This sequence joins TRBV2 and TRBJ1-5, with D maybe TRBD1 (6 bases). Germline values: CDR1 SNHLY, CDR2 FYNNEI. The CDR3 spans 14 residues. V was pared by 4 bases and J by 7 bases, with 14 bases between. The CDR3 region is CASSATGRGQPQHF. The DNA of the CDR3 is TGTGCCAGCAGTGCCACAGGGCGGGGGCAGCCCCAGCATTTT.

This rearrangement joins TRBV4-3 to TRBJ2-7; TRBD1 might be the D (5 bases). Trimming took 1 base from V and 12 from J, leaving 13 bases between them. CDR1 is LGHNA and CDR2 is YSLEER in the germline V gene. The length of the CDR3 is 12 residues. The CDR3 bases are TGCGCCAGCAGCCAAGGGGGCTTACCGCTGTACTTC. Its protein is CASSQGGLPLYF.

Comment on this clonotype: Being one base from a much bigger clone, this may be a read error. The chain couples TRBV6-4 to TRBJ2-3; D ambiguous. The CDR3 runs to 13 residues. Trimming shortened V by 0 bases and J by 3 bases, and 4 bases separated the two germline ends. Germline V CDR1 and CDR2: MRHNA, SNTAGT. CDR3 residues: CASSDSETDTQYF. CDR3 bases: TGTGCCAGCAGTGACTCGGAGACAGATACGCAGTATTTT.

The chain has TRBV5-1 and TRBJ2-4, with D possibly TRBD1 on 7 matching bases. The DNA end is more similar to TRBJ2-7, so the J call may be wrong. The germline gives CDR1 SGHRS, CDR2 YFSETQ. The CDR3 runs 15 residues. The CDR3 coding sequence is TGCGCCAGCAGCTTGTCGCCCCAGGGGGGCTACGAGCAGTACTTC. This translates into CASSLSPQGGYEQYF.

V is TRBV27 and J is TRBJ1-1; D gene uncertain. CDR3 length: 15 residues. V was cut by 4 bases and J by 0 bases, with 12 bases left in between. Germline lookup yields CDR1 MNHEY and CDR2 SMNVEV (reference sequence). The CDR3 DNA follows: TGTGCCAGCAGTTCCTATGGGGTAGTGAACACTGAAGCTTTCTTT. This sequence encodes CASSSYGVVNTEAFF.

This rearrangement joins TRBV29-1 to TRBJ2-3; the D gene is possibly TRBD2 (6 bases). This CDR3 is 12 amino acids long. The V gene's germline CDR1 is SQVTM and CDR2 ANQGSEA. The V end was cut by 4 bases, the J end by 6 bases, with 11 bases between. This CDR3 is CSVGSGSDTQYF. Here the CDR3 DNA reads TGCAGCGTTGGGTCCGGGAGCGATACGCAGTATTTT.

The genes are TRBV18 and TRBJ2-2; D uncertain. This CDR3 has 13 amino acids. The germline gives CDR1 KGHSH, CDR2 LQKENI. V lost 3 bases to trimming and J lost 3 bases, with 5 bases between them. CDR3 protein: CASSPQDTGELFF. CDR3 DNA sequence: TGTGCCAGCTCACCCCAGGACACCGGGGAGCTGTTTTTT.

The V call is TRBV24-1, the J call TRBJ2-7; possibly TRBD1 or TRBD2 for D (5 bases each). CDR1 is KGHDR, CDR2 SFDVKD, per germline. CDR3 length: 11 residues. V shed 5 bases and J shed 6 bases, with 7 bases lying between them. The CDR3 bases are TGTGCCACCAGTGCGGGGACCGAGCAGTACTTC. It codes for CATSAGTEQYF.

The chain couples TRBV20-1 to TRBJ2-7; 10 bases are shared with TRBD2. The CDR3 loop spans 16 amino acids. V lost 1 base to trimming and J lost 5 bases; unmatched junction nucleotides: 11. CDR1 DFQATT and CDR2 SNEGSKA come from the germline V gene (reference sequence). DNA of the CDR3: TGCAGTGCTAGAGGTCAGCGGGGGGGCGGTTTGGACGAGCAGTACTTC. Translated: CSARGQRGGGLDEQYF.

CDR3 loop: CASSLNSGATDTQYF. CDR3 DNA: TGTGCCAGCAGCTTAAATAGCGGGGCCACAGATACGCAGTATTTT. The rearrangement uses TRBV7-2 and TRBJ2-3, with TRBD2 matching over 8 bases. Looked up from germline, CDR1 is SGHTA and CDR2 is FQGNSA. V shed 2 bases, J shed 2 bases, and the junction held 3 bases outside the gene matches. The CDR3 contains 15 residues.

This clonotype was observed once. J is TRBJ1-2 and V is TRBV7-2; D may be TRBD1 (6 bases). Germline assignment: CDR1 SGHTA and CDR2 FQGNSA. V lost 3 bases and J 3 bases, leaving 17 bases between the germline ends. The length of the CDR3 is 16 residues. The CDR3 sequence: CASSFGRQGKDYGYTF. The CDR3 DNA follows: TGTGCCAGCAGCTTCGGTAGGCAGGGGAAGGACTATGGCTACACCTTC.

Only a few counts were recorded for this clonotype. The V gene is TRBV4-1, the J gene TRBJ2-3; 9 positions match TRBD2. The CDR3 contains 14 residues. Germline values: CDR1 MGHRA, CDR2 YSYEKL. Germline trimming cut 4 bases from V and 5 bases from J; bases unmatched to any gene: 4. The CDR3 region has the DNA TGCGCCAGCAGCCCTTTAGCGGGGGAAGATACGCAGTATTTT. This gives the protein CASSPLAGEDTQYF.

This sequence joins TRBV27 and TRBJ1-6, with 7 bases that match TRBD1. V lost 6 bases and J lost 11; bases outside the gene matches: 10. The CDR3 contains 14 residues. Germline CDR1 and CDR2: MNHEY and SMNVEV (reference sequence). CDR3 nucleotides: TGTGCCAGCAGCTCGACAGGGCCCCTCGCACCCCTCCACTTT. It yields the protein CASSSTGPLAPLHF.

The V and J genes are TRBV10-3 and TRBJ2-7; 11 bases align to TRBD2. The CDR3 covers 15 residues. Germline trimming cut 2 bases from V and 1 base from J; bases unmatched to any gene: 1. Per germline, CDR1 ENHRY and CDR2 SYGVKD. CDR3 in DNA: TGTGCCATCAGTGAGGTAGCGGGGGGGTCCTACGAGCAGTACTTC. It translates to CAISEVAGGSYEQYF.

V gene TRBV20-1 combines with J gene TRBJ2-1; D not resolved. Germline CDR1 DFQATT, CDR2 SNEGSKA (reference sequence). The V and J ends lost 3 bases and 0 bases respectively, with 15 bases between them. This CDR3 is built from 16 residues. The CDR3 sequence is CSASLDAPRSYNEQFF. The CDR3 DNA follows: TGCAGTGCTAGTCTCGACGCCCCACGCTCCTACAATGAGCAGTTCTTC.

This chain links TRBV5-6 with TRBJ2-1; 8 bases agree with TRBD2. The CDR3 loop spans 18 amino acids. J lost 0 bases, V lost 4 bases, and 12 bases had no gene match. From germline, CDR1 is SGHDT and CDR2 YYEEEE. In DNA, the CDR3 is TGTGCCAGCAGCGGGGGGAGGCTAGCGGGCCACTCCTACAATGAGCAGTTCTTC. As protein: CASSGGRLAGHSYNEQFF.

This CDR3 is CASSSSGTQTQYF. The CDR3 DNA reads TGCGCCAGCAGCTCTTCGGGGACACAGACCCAGTACTTC. The chain links TRBV5-1 to TRBJ2-5, with D maybe TRBD1 (6 bases). Germline V gene lookup returns CDR1 SGHRS and CDR2 YFSETQ. This CDR3 comprises 13 residues. The V end was cut by 3 bases, the J end by 6 bases, with 12 bases between.

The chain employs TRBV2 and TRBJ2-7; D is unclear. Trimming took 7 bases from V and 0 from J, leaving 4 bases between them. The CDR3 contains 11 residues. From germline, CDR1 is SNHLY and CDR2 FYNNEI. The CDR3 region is CASIDSYEQYF. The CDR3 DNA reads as TGTGCCAGCATAGACTCCTACGAGCAGTACTTC.

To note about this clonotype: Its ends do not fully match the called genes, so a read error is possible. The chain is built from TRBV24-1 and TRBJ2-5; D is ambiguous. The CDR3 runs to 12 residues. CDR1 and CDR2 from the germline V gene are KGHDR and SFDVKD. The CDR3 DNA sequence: TGTGCCACCAGTGATTTTCTAGAGACCCGGTACTTC. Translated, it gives CATSDFLETRYF.